The clone carrying this T cell receptor beta chain was detected only a few times. Antigen unknown. The protocol was immunoSEQ multiplex PCR, while the TCRdb copy is restricted to in-frame clones and leaves out a portion. The sample carries roughly 230,000 clones, 90% recorded once. The J segment lost 4 bases and the V segment lost 4 bases, leaving 3 bases of the junction unmatched. The germline CDR1 and CDR2 sequences are SGHRS and YFSETQ. CDR3 length: 14 amino acids. This specimen belongs to a study of cytomegalovirus exposure and HLA in healthy donors. Findings of the study overall: Listed as cytomegalovirus-associated were 150 to 200 TCR beta chains.

The material sequenced was PBMCs. The V call is TRBV5-1, the J call TRBJ2-2; TRBD1 aligns across 8 bases. This clonotype originated in a woman aged 30 to 39 in good health and CMV-seronegative. The DNA for the CDR3 is TGCGCCAGCAGCACGACAGGGGTCACCGGGGAGCTGTTTTTT. This translates into CASSTTGVTGELFF.